Below are 30 T cell receptor beta chains sequenced from a single sample in a study of Graves' ophthalmopathy and Graves' hyperthyroidism. The study amplified TCR beta CDR3 regions using RNA transcripts. First-round RT-PCR relied on HTBI primers, and a second-round multiplex PCR came next. TCRdb called the multiplex PCR reads again in MiXCR, with one record for every CDR3 protein. The sample has about 210,000 distinct CDR3 sequences, around 28% seen once. The sequenced sample consisted of peripheral blood. The receptors originated from a man between 45 and 60 years old with Graves' ophthalmopathy.

The rearrangement links TRBV6-1 to TRBJ2-2, with D uncertain. V gave up 1 base and J gave up 7 bases, with 10 bases separating them. Germline loops: CDR1 MNHNS, CDR2 SASEGT. The CDR3 contains 14 residues. The CDR3 DNA reads as TGTGCCAGCAGTGAAGGGGTTAAGGGCGGGGAGCTGTTTTTT. Encoded protein: CASSEGVKGGELFF.

The rearrangement uses TRBV12-3 or TRBV12-4 and TRBJ1-6, with D possibly being TRBD1 (6 bases). The CDR3 runs 14 residues. V shed 6 bases and J shed 6 bases, with 12 bases lying between them. CDR3 sequence: CASRQTGANSPLHF. CDR3 coding DNA: TGTGCCAGCAGACAGACGGGGGCTAATTCACCCCTCCACTTT.

This clonotype was seen repeatedly, ten times or more. The CDR3 is CASSPRVETQYF. CDR3 bases: TGTGCCAGCTCACCGAGGGTTGAGACCCAGTACTTC. The chain joins TRBV18 to TRBJ2-5, with D perhaps TRBD2 (5 bases). In germline, CDR1 is KGHSH, CDR2 LQKENI. With 3 bases removed from V and 5 bases from J, the gap between germline ends came to 7 bases. The CDR3 is 12 residues long.

This clonotype was seen many times. The chain carries TRBV7-3 and TRBJ2-5; 14 nucleotides line up with TRBD2. V was pared by 5 bases and J by 5 bases, with 7 bases of the junction left unmatched. Looked up from germline, CDR1 is SGHTA and CDR2 is FQGTGA. This CDR3 is 16 amino acids long. CDR3: CASSTQGLAGVETQYF. Written as DNA, the CDR3 is TGTGCCAGCAGCACCCAGGGACTAGCGGGAGTTGAGACCCAGTACTTC.

This clonotype came up many times. V usage is TRBV5-1 and J usage is TRBJ1-1, with TRBD1 as a possible D gene (6 bases). CDR3 length: 17 amino acids. Trimming stripped 4 bases from V and 0 bases from J, with 19 bases between. Per the germline V gene, CDR1 is SGHRS and CDR2 is YFSETQ. CDR3 DNA: TGCGCCAGCAGCCTGGAGGGCAGGGGCATCATGAACACTGAAGCTTTCTTT. Translated: CASSLEGRGIMNTEAFF.

CDR3 DNA sequence: TGTGCCAGCAGCCGTTTTTCCGGCACCGGGGAGCTGTTTTTT. Translated, it gives CASSRFSGTGELFF. This chain connects TRBV5-5 to TRBJ2-2; no clear D. The germline V gene has CDR1 SGHKS and CDR2 YYEKEE (reference sequence). Trimming took off 4 bases at V and 4 bases at J, with 11 bases between the two ends. This CDR3 has 14 amino acids.

This clonotype was observed many times. V gene TRBV18 combines with J gene TRBJ1-1; D might be TRBD1 (6 bases). The ends were cut back, 4 bases at V and 6 bases at J, with 12 bases in the middle. Germline V gene sequence: CDR1 KGHSH, CDR2 LQKENI. There are 13 residues in the CDR3. The CDR3: CASSLSQGAEAFF. CDR3 nucleotides: TGTGCCAGCTCACTATCACAGGGTGCTGAAGCTTTCTTT.

V is TRBV18 and J is TRBJ1-1, with D possibly matching TRBD1 (6 bases). This CDR3 is built from 16 residues. The V and J ends lost 1 base and 0 bases respectively, with 12 bases between them. In germline, CDR1 is KGHSH, CDR2 LQKENI. CDR3 protein: CASSPRRGDMNTEAFF. CDR3 in DNA: TGTGCCAGCTCACCACGGCGGGGGGACATGAACACTGAAGCTTTCTTT.

This clonotype was found many times. J is TRBJ2-7 and V is TRBV5-4; TRBD2 matches 11 bases. The CDR3 consists of 17 residues. Germline V gene lookup returns CDR1 SGHNT and CDR2 YYREEE (reference sequence). J lost 1 base, V lost 2 bases, and 8 bases had no gene match. CDR3 coding DNA: TGTGCCAGCAGCTTCAATAGCGGGAGGGCCCGGTCCTACGAGCAGTACTTC. As protein: CASSFNSGRARSYEQYF.

The chain combines TRBV2 with TRBJ2-7; TRBD1 agrees at 9 bases. The V gene's germline CDR1 is SNHLY and CDR2 FYNNEI. This CDR3 spans 14 amino acids. Trimming cost V 6 bases and J 6 bases; bases outside gene matches: 9. CDR3: CASSLQGASGEQYF. The CDR3 DNA reads as TGTGCCAGCAGCCTACAGGGGGCGTCGGGCGAGCAGTACTTC.

At least ten counts were recorded for this clonotype. The V call is TRBV19, the J call TRBJ2-7, with 8 bases aligning to TRBD2. With V trimmed by 5 bases and J by 11 bases, 5 bases remained unmatched. Per the germline V gene, CDR1 is LNHDA and CDR2 is SQIVND (reference sequence). The CDR3 loop spans 11 amino acids. CDR3 amino acids: CASSPGTRKYF. Written as DNA, the CDR3 is TGTGCCAGTAGTCCCGGGACTAGGAAGTACTTC.

V gene TRBV20-1 combines with J gene TRBJ2-7; D not certain. The CDR3 is 15 residues long. Germline CDR1 reads DFQATT; CDR2 reads SNEGSKA (reference sequence). Trimming took off 0 bases at V and 3 bases at J, with 15 bases between the two ends. The CDR3 here is CSARDLTAALYEQYF. CDR3 coding DNA: TGCAGTGCTAGAGACCTCACCGCGGCCCTCTACGAGCAGTACTTC.

This clonotype has just one count. This chain links TRBV28 with TRBJ2-2; no firm D call. V was cut by 3 bases and J by 6 bases, with 14 bases left in between. This CDR3 has 15 amino acids. Germline CDR1 is MDHEN and CDR2 is SYDVKM. CDR3 protein: CASSFGQSRSGELFF. CDR3 DNA: TGTGCCAGCAGTTTCGGGCAGTCGCGGTCCGGGGAGCTGTTTTTT.

This clonotype appeared many times. The chain uses TRBV2 and TRBJ1-2; D is undetermined. Per germline, CDR1 SNHLY and CDR2 FYNNEI. V was clipped by 4 bases and J by 4 bases, with 10 bases between them. CDR3 length: 13 amino acids. Here the CDR3 reads CASSVSAGYGYTF. The DNA for the CDR3 is TGTGCCAGCAGTGTATCCGCCGGCTATGGCTACACCTTC.

In this sample, this clonotype turned up many times. The CDR3 sequence: CASSYSRDRSLSSYEQYF. The CDR3 coding sequence is TGTGCCAGCAGTTACTCCCGGGACAGGAGCCTTAGCTCCTACGAGCAGTACTTC. J is TRBJ2-7 and V is TRBV6-2 or TRBV6-3, with 8 bases matching TRBD1. CDR3 size: 18 residues. Unmatched junction bases numbered 10, after V lost 0 bases and J lost 0 bases. CDR1 and CDR2 (germline): MNHEY, SVGEGT.

The table lists this clonotype with a few counts. The V call is TRBV12-3 or TRBV12-4, the J call TRBJ2-2; 7 bases map to TRBD1. This CDR3 has 14 amino acids. Germline trimming cut 5 bases from V and 6 bases from J; bases unmatched to any gene: 6. CDR3: CASSIGQGAGELFF. The CDR3 DNA reads TGTGCCAGCAGTATTGGTCAGGGGGCCGGGGAGCTGTTTTTT.

In its sample, this clonotype was seen many times. The chain combines TRBV7-2 with TRBJ1-6, with D possibly TRBD1 on 6 matching bases. V lost 5 bases and J 8 bases, leaving 10 bases between the germline ends. CDR3 length: 13 amino acids. Germline V gene data show CDR1 as SGHTA and CDR2 as FQGNSA. This CDR3 is CASSRYRDSPLHF. CDR3 nucleotide sequence: TGTGCCAGCAGCAGATACAGGGATTCACCCCTCCACTTT.

The V and J genes are TRBV5-1 and TRBJ2-7; D is undetermined. Trimming shortened V by 2 bases and J by 2 bases, and 8 bases separated the two germline ends. The germline V gene encodes CDR1 SGHRS and CDR2 YFSETQ. There are 13 residues in the CDR3. CDR3 region: CASSFDTAYEQYF. Here the CDR3 DNA reads TGCGCCAGCAGCTTTGACACGGCCTACGAGCAGTACTTC. The complete variable domain, with remaining parts taken from reference TRBV5-1 and TRBJ2-7, reads KAGVTQTPRYLIKTRGQQVTLSCSPISGHRSVSWYQQTPGQGLQFLFEYFSETQRNKGNFPGRFSGRQFSNSRSEMNVSTLELGDSALYLCASSFDTAYEQYFGPGTRLTVT.

Ten or more counts support this clonotype. The gene calls are TRBV29-1 and TRBJ1-1; tentative D call: TRBD1 (6 bases). Trimming stripped 7 bases from V and 3 bases from J, with 18 bases between. This CDR3 has 14 residues. Germline assignment: CDR1 SQVTM and CDR2 ANQGSEA. CDR3 region: CSAGARGFDTEAFF. In nucleotides, the CDR3 is TGCAGCGCGGGAGCGAGGGGGTTTGACACTGAAGCTTTCTTT.

This clonotype was seen at least ten times. This chain links TRBV28 with TRBJ1-1, with 10 bases lining up with TRBD1. The V gene end was trimmed by 5 bases and the J gene end by 11 bases; junction bases not matched to a gene: 8. Germline CDR1 is MDHEN and CDR2 is SYDVKM. This CDR3 is built from 13 residues. This chain's CDR3 is CASSTGQGLRAFF. The CDR3 nucleotides are TGTGCCAGCAGTACGGGACAGGGGTTGCGCGCTTTCTTT.

This clonotype was counted many times. This chain links TRBV20-1 with TRBJ2-5; tentatively, D is TRBD2 (6 bases). With 1 base removed from V and 4 bases from J, the gap between germline ends came to 13 bases. The CDR3 is 14 amino acids. Germline lookup yields CDR1 DFQATT and CDR2 SNEGSKA (reference sequence). The CDR3, as DNA: TGCAGTGCTAGAGTGGAGGGGATGAGAGAGACCCAGTACTTC. It codes for CSARVEGMRETQYF.

The V call is TRBV12-3 or TRBV12-4, the J call TRBJ1-1, with a possible D match to TRBD1 (6 bases). The CDR3 sequence is 12 residues long. Trimming left V 4 bases short and J 9 bases short, with 12 bases between. CDR3 residues: CASSWQTGKAFF. The CDR3 DNA reads TGTGCCAGCAGTTGGCAGACAGGTAAAGCTTTCTTT.

Concerning this clonotype: At one end the junction does not follow the germline gene, possibly because of a read error. This chain uses TRBV5-1 with TRBJ1-2; 10 bases are shared with TRBD1. Per germline, CDR1 SGHRS and CDR2 YFSETQ. CDR3 length equals 16 residues. In nucleotides, the CDR3 is TGCGCCAGCAGCCTGCCGTCGGGACAGGGGAACTATGGCTGCACCTTC. Translated, it gives CASSLPSGQGNYGCTF.

A remark on this clonotype: The junction differs from germline at one of its ends, possibly a read error. The chain uses TRBV5-1 and TRBJ1-1; 7 bases fit TRBD1. Germline CDR1 SGHRS, CDR2 YFSETQ. The CDR3 totals 15 residues. The CDR3 is CASSLDRGGNTGAFF. In nucleotides, the CDR3 is TGCGCCAGCAGCTTGGACAGGGGTGGTAACACTGGAGCTTTCTTT.

The chain couples TRBV11-2 to TRBJ2-7; D remains ambiguous. In germline, CDR1 is SGHAT, CDR2 FQNNGV. Trimming took off 0 bases at V and 5 bases at J, with 14 bases between the two ends. The CDR3 covers 15 residues. CDR3 coding DNA: TGTGCCAGCAGCTTAGATCTGGTTGTCCGAGACGAGCAGTACTTC. Protein: CASSLDLVVRDEQYF.

The rearrangement joins TRBV6-2 or TRBV6-3 to TRBJ1-1, with D possibly TRBD1 on 5 matching bases. Germline CDR1 is MNHEY and CDR2 is SVGEGT. There are 13 residues in the CDR3. With 8 bases removed from V and 4 bases from J, the gap between germline ends came to 14 bases. CDR3: CASGSGGGTEAFF. The DNA of the CDR3 is TGTGCCAGCGGTAGCGGGGGAGGCACTGAAGCTTTCTTT.

The gene calls are TRBV19 and TRBJ2-5; a possible D gene is TRBD2 (5 bases). CDR1 and CDR2 from the germline V gene are LNHDA and SQIVND (reference sequence). The CDR3 consists of 16 residues. V lost 7 bases, J lost 7 bases, and 25 bases lay in between. CDR3 region: CASTSAPLRTGGTQYF. The CDR3 DNA reads TGTGCCAGTACCTCGGCCCCACTGCGGACTGGAGGGACCCAGTACTTC.

Ten or more counts support this clonotype. For the CDR3, the DNA is TGTGCCAGCAGCCGGACGCAAGAGACCCAGTACTTC. The encoded protein is CASSRTQETQYF. The chain employs TRBV7-2 and TRBJ2-5, with D uncertain. This CDR3 is 12 amino acids long. Per germline, CDR1 SGHTA and CDR2 FQGNSA. Trimming pared 5 bases from V and 2 bases from J, leaving 6 bases between.

CDR3 DNA: TGTGCCAGCAGCCTCGACGGACCAGAAGCTTTCTTT. Translating it yields CASSLDGPEAFF. V is TRBV7-2 and J is TRBJ1-1, with unresolved D. In germline, CDR1 is SGHTA, CDR2 FQGNSA. V was trimmed by 5 bases and J by 8 bases, leaving 12 bases between them. This CDR3 has 12 amino acids.

This clonotype was counted ten times or more. The V and J genes are TRBV30 and TRBJ2-7; D not certain. Trimming removed 0 bases at V and 7 bases at J, with 10 bases between. The CDR3 covers 12 residues. Germline V lookup: CDR1 GTSNPN, CDR2 SVGIG (reference sequence). CDR3 residues: CAWSVGSTEQYF. In DNA, the CDR3 is TGTGCCTGGAGTGTAGGATCCACTGAGCAGTACTTC. Filled out from reference TRBV30 and TRBJ2-7, the complete variable domain reads SQTIHQWPATLVQPVGSPLSLECTVEGTSNPNLYWYRQAAGRGLQLLFYSVGIGQISSEVPQNLSASRPQDRQFILSSKKLLLSDSGFYLCAWSVGSTEQYFGPGTRLTVT.